The clone carrying this TCR beta chain was counted a few times. Its target is unknown. Researchers used genomic DNA as the template to profile TCR beta VDJ and CDR3. TCRdb used MiXCR to reprocess the reads, holding one entry per CDR3 protein. The table shows 150,000 to 200,000 distinct CDR3 sequences, with roughly 48% occurring only once. Trimming cost V 4 bases and J 4 bases; bases outside gene matches: 3. The germline V gene has CDR1 ENHRY and CDR2 SYGVKD. CDR3 length: 14 amino acids. The record originates from a study of CD8+CD57+ T cells in acquired aplastic anemia. Study-wide context: DNA recovered from sorted CD4+ and CD8+ cells had a mean of roughly 3 ug.

Findings and limits, study-wide: The study identified around 28 CD8+ CDR3 sequences shared by patients and controls. Patients showed no significant difference from controls in CD8+ Simpson's diversity.

The sequenced material came from sorted CD4+, CD8+, or CD8+CD57+ T cells (not recorded which) from PBMCs. V and J are TRBV10-3 and TRBJ2-2; 7 bases align to TRBD2. The sequence was collected from a human donor in good health. CDR3 loop: CAISAREGTGELFF. For the CDR3, the DNA is TGTGCCATCAGTGCCAGGGAGGGCACCGGGGAGCTGTTTTTT.